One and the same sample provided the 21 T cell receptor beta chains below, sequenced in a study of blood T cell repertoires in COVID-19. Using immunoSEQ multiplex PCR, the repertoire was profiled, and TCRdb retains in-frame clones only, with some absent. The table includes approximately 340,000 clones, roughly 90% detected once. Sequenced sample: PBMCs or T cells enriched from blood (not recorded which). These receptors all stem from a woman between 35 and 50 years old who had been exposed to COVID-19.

The CDR3 coding sequence is TGTGCCAGCAGGGAGGACAGGAACACTGAAGCTTTCTTT. Translated: CASREDRNTEAFF. The genes are TRBV6-4 and TRBJ1-1; tentatively, D is TRBD1 (6 bases). Germline CDR1 is MRHNA and CDR2 is SNTAGT. V lost 6 bases to trimming and J lost 1 base, with 9 bases between them. The length of the CDR3 is 13 residues.

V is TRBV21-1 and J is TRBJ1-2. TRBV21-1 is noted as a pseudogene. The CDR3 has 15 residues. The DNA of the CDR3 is TGTGCCAGCAGCAACCCGGTAAGTGCGGGATCTGGCTACACCTTC. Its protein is CASSNPVSAGSGYTF.

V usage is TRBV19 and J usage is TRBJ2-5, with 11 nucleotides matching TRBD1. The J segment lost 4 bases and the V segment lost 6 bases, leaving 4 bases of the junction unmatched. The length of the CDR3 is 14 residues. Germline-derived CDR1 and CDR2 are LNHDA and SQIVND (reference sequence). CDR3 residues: CASSRTGGRETQYF. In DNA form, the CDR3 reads TGTGCCAGTAGCAGGACAGGGGGCCGAGAGACCCAGTACTTC.

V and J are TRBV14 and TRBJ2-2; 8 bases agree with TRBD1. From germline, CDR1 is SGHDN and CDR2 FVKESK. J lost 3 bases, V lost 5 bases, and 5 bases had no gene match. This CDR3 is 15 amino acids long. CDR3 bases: TGTGCCAGCAGCTATCAGGGGGCCGACACCGGGGAGCTGTTTTTT. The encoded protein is CASSYQGADTGELFF.

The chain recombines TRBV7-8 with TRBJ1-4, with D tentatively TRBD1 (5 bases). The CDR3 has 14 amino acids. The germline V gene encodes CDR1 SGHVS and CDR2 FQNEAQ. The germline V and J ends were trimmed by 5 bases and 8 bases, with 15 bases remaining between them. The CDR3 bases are TGTGCCAGCAGCCCTCCGGGGGTGCGGGAAAAACTGTTTTTT. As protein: CASSPPGVREKLFF.

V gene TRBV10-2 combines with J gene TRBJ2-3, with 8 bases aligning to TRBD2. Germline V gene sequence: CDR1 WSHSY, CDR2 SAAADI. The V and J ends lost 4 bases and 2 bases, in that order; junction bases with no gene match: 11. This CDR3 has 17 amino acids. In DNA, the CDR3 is TGCGCCAGCAGTGTCGTGACCGGGCGGGGGGCCACAGATACGCAGTATTTT. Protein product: CASSVVTGRGATDTQYF.

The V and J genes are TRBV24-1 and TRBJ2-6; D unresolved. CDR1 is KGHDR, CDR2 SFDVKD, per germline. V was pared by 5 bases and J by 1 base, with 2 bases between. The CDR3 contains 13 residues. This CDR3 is CATSVSGANVLTF. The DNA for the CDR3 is TGTGCCACCAGTGTATCTGGGGCCAACGTCCTGACTTTC.

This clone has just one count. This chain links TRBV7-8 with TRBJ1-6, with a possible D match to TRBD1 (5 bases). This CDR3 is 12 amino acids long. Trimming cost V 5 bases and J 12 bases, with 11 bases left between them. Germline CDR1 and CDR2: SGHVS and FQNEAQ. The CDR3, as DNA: TGTGCCAGCAGCCCCCGGACAAGACCCCTCCACTTT. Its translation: CASSPRTRPLHF.

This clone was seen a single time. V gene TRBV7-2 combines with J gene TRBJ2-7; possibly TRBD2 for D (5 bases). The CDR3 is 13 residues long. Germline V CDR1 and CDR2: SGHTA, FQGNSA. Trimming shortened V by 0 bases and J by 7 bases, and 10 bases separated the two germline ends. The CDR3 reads CASSLALWREQYF. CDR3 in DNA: TGTGCCAGCAGCTTAGCGCTCTGGAGGGAGCAGTACTTC.

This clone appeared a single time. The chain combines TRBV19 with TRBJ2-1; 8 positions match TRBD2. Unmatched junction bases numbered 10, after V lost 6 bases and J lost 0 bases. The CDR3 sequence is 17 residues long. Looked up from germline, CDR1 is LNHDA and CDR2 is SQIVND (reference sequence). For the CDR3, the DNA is TGTGCCAGTAGCATTAGCGGGGTTATAAGCTCCTACAATGAGCAGTTCTTC. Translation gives CASSISGVISSYNEQFF.

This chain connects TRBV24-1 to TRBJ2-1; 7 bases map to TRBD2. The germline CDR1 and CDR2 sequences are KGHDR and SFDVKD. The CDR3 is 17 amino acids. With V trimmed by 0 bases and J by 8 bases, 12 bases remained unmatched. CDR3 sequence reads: CATSDLSLGGGPDEQFF. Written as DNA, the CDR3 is TGTGCCACCAGTGATTTGTCCCTGGGGGGAGGGCCTGATGAGCAGTTCTTC.

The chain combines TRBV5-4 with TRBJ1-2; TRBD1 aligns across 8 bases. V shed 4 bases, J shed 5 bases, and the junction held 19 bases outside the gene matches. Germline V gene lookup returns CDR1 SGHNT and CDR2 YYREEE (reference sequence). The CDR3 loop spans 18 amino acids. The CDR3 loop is CASSPGANRGFYGYGYTF. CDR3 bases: TGTGCCAGCAGCCCGGGTGCCAACAGGGGGTTTTACGGGTATGGCTACACCTTC. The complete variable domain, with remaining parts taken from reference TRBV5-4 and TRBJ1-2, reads ETGVTQSPTHLIKTRGQQVTLRCSSQSGHNTVSWYQQALGQGPQFIFQYYREEENGRGNFPPRFSGLQFPNYSSELNVNALELDDSALYLCASSPGANRGFYGYGYTFGSGTRLTVV.

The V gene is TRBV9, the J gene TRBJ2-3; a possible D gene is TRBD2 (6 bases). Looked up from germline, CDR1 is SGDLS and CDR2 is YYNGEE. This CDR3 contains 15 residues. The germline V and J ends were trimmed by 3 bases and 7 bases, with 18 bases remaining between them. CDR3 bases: TGTGCCAGCAGCGCATCCGGGACTCTACCAAATACGCAGTATTTT. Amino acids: CASSASGTLPNTQYF.

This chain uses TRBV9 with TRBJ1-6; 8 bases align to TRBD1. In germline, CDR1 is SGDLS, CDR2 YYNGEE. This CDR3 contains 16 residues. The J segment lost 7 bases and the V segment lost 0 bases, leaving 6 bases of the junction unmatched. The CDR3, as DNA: TGTGCCAGCAGCGTAGGTCCAGGGGGCGGGAATTCACCCCTCCACTTT. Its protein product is CASSVGPGGGNSPLHF.

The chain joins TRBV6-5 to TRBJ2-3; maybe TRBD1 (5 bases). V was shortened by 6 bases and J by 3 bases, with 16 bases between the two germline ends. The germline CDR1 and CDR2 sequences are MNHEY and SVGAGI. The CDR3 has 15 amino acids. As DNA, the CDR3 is TGTGCCAGCAGATTAGACAGAAAAAATACAGATACGCAGTATTTT. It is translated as CASRLDRKNTDTQYF.

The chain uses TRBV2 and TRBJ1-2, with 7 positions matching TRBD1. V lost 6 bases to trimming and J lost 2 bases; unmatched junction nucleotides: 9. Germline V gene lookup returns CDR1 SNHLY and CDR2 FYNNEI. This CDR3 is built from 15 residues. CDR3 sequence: CASSPTGTVNYGYTF. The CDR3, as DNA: TGTGCCAGCAGCCCCACAGGGACAGTCAACTATGGCTACACCTTC.

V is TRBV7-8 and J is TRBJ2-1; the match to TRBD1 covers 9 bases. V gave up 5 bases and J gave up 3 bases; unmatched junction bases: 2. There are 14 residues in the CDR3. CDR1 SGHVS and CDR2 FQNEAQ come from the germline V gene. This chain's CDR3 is CASSPGQGYNEQFF. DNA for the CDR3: TGTGCCAGCAGCCCGGGACAGGGCTACAATGAGCAGTTCTTC.

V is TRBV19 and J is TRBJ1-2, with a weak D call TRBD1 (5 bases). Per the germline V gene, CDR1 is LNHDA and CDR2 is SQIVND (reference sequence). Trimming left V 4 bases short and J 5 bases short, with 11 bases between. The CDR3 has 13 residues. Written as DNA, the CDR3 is TGTGCCAGTAGTAGGGCAGGGAGGTATGGCTACACCTTC. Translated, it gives CASSRAGRYGYTF. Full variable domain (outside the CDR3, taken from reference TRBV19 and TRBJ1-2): DGGITQSPKYLFRKEGQNVTLSCEQNLNHDAMYWYRQDPGQGLRLIYYSQIVNDFQKGDIAEGYSVSREKKESFPLTVTSAQKNPTAFYLCASSRAGRYGYTFGSGTRLTVV.

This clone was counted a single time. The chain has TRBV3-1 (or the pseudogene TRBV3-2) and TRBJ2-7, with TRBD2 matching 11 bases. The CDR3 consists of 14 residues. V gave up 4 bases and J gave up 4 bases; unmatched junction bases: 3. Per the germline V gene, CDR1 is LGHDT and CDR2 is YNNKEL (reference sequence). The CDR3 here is CASSLAGGRYEQYF. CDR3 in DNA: TGTGCCAGCAGCCTAGCGGGGGGGCGGTACGAGCAGTACTTC.

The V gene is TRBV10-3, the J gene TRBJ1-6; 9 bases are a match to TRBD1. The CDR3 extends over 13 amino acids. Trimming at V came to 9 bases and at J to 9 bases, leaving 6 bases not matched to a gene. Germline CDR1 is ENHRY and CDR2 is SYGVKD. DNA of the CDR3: TGTGCCATAACCCGGGACAGGGCTTCACCCCTCCACTTT. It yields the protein CAITRDRASPLHF.

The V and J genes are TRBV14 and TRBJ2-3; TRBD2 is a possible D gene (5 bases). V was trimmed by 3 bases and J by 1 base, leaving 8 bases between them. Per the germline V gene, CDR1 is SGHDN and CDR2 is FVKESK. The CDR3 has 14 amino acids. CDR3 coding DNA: TGTGCCAGCAGCCAGTTGCGGGGCACAGATACGCAGTATTTT. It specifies CASSQLRGTDTQYF. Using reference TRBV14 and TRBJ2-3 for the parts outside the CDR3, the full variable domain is EAGVTQFPSHSVIEKGQTVTLRCDPISGHDNLYWYRRVMGKEIKFLLHFVKESKQDESGMPNNRFLAERTGGTYSTLKVQPAELEDSGVYFCASSQLRGTDTQYFGPGTRLTVL.